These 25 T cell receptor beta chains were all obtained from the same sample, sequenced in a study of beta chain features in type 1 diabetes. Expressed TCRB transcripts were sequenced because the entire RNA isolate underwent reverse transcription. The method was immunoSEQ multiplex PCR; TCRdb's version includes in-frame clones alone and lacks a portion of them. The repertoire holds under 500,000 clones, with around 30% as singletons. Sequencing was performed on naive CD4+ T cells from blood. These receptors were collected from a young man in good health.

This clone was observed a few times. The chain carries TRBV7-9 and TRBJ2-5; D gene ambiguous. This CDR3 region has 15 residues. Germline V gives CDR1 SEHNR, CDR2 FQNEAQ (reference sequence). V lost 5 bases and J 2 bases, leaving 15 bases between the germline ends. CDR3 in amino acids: CASSPFTQSQETQYF. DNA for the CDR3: TGTGCCAGCAGCCCTTTCACCCAGTCTCAAGAGACCCAGTACTTC.

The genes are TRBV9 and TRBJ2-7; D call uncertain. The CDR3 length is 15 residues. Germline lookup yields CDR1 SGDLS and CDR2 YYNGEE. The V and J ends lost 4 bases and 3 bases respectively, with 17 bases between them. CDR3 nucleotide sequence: TGTGCCAGCAGCCCTCGTTTGGGTAGCAACTACGAGCAGTACTTC. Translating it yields CASSPRLGSNYEQYF.

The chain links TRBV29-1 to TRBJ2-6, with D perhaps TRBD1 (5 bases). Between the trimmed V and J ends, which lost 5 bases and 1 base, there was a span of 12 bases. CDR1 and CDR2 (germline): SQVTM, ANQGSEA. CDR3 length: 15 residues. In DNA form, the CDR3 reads TGCAGCGTTTTGGACACTGGGTCTGGGGCCAACGTCCTGACTTTC. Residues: CSVLDTGSGANVLTF.

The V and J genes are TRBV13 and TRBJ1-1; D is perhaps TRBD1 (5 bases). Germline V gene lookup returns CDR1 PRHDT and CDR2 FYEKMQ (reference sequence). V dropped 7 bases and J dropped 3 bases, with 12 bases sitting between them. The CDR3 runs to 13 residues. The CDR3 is CASTYGGDTEAFF. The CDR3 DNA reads TGTGCCAGCACATACGGGGGTGACACTGAAGCTTTCTTT.

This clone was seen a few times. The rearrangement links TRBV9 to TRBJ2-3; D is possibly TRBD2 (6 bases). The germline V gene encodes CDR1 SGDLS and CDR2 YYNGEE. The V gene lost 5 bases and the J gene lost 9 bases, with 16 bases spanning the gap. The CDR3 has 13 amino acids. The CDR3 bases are TGTGCCAGCAGAGAGAGTTCAGGGAGGACGCAGTATTTT. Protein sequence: CASRESSGRTQYF.

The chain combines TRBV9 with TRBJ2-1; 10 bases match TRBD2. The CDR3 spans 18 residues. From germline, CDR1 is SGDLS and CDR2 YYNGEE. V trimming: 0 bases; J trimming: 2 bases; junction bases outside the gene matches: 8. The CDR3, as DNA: TGTGCCAGCAGCGTAGGTGGGCTAGCGGGAGCCCCCTACAATGAGCAGTTCTTC. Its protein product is CASSVGGLAGAPYNEQFF.

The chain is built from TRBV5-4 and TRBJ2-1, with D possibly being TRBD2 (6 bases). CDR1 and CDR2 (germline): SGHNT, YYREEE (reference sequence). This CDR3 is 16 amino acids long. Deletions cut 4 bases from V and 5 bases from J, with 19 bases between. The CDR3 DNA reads TGTGCCAGCAGCCTCCCCGTAGCGGAGGGTGACAATGAGCAGTTCTTC. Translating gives CASSLPVAEGDNEQFF.

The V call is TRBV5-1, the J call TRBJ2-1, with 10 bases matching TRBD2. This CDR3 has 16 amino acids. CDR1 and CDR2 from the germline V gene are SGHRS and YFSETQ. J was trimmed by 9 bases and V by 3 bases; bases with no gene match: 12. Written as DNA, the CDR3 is TGCGCCAGCAGCTCTACACTAGCGGGACTGAACGGTGAGCAGTTCTTC. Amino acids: CASSSTLAGLNGEQFF.

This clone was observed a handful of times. The chain's CDR3 is CASSSTVSTDTQYF. In DNA form, the CDR3 reads TGTGCCAGCAGTTCGACAGTGAGCACAGATACGCAGTATTTT. The chain uses TRBV6-6 and TRBJ2-3; D might be TRBD1 (5 bases). Trimming left V 4 bases short and J 0 bases short, with 8 bases between. CDR1 is MNHNY, CDR2 SVGAGI, per germline (reference sequence). This CDR3 is 14 amino acids long.

The CDR3 protein is CASSLGTGEYEQYF. CDR3 nucleotides: TGTGCCAGCAGCTTGGGGACAGGGGAATACGAGCAGTACTTC. This chain uses TRBV11-2 with TRBJ2-7; 10 bases are a match to TRBD1. The trim removed 3 bases at V and 4 bases at J, leaving 3 bases unmatched. The CDR3 runs to 14 residues. Germline CDR1 SGHAT, CDR2 FQNNGV.

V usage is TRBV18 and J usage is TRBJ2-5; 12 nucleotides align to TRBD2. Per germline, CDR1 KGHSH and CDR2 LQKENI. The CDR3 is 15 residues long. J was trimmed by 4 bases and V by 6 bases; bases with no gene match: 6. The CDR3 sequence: CASSPGLAGLETQYF. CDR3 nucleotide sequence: TGTGCCAGCTCCCCGGGACTAGCGGGTCTAGAGACCCAGTACTTC.

The CDR3 DNA reads TGTGCCAGCAGTGAACTCAGGGCAGGGAACACCTTC. Amino acid sequence: CASSELRAGNTF. This sequence joins TRBV2 and TRBJ1-2, with D maybe TRBD1 (5 bases). CDR1 is SNHLY, CDR2 FYNNEI, per germline. The ends were cut back, 2 bases at V and 12 bases at J, with 13 bases in the middle. The CDR3 is 12 residues long.

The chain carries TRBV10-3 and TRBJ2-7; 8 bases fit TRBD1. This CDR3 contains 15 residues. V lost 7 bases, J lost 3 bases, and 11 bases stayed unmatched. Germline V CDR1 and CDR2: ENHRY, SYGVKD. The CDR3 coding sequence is TGTGCCATCAATGCCGGGACAGGCTACGACTACGAGCAGTACTTC. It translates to CAINAGTGYDYEQYF.

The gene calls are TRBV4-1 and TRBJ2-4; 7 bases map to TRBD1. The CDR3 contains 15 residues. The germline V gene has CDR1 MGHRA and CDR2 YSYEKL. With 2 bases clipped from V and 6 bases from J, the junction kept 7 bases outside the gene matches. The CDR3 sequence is CASSQWDSQGNIQYF. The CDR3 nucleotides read TGCGCCAGCAGCCAATGGGACAGTCAAGGAAACATTCAGTACTTC.

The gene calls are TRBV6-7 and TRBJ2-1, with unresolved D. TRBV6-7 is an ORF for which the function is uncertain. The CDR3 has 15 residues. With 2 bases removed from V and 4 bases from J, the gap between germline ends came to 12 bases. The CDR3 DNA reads TGTGCCAGCAGTTACGAGGAACCTACTTACAATGAGCAGTTCTTC. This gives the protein CASSYEEPTYNEQFF.

Here the CDR3 DNA reads TGCGCCAGCAGCTTCCCGGGACTAGCGGGATCAACCCCCTACAATGAGCAGTTCTTC. Its protein product is CASSFPGLAGSTPYNEQFF. V and J are TRBV5-1 and TRBJ2-1, with 13 nucleotides matching TRBD2. CDR3 length: 19 amino acids. Germline values: CDR1 SGHRS, CDR2 YFSETQ. J was trimmed by 2 bases and V by 2 bases; bases with no gene match: 10.

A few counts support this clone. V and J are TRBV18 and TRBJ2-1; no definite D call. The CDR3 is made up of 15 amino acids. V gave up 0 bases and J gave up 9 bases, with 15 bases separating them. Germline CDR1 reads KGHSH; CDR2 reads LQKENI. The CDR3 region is CASSPPYLLFGEQFF. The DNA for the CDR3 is TGTGCCAGCTCACCACCGTACCTCCTATTTGGTGAGCAGTTCTTC.

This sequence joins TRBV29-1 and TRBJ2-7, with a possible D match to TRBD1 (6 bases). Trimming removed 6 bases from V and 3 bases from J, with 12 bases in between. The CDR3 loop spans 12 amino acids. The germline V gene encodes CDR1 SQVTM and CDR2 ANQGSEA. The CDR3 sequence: CSVRTERYEQYF. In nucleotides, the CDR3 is TGCAGCGTCAGGACAGAGCGCTACGAGCAGTACTTC.

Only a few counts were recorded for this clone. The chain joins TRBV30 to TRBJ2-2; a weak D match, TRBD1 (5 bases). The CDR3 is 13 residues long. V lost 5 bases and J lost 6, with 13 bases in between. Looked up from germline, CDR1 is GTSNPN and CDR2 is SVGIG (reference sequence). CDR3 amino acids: CAWGPGWAGELFF. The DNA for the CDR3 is TGTGCCTGGGGGCCAGGGTGGGCCGGGGAGCTGTTTTTT.

This CDR3 is CASTSAGLAGYEQYF. In DNA, the CDR3 is TGTGCCAGCACTTCGGCCGGACTAGCGGGTTACGAGCAGTACTTC. The chain employs TRBV28 and TRBJ2-7; 11 bases fit TRBD2. There are 15 residues in the CDR3. The germline V gene has CDR1 MDHEN and CDR2 SYDVKM. The trim removed 7 bases at V and 4 bases at J, leaving 9 bases unmatched.

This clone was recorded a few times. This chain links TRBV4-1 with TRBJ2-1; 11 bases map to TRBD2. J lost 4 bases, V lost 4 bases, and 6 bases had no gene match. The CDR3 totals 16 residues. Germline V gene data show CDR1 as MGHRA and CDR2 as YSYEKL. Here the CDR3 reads CASSRLTSGRYNEQFF. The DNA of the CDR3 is TGCGCCAGCAGCCGATTAACTAGCGGGAGATACAATGAGCAGTTCTTC.

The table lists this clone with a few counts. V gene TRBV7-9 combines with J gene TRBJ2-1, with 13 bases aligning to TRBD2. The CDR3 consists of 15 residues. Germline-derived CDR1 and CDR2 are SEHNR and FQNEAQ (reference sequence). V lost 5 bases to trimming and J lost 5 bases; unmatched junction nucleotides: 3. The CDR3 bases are TGTGCCAGCAGCCTGGGACTAGCGGGAAACAATGAGCAGTTCTTC. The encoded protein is CASSLGLAGNNEQFF.

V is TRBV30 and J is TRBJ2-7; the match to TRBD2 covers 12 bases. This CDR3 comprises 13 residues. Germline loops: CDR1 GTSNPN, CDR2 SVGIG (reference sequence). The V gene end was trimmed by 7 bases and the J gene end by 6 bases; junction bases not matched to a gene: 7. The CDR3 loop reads CASSSGRAIEQYF. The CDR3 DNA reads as TGTGCCTCCTCTAGCGGGAGGGCAATCGAGCAGTACTTC.

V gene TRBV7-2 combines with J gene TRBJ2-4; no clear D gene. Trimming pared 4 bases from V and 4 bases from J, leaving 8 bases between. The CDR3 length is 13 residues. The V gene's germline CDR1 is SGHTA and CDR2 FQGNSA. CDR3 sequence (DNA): TGTGCCAGCAGCTCGTTCCCGAAAAACATTCAGTACTTC. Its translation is CASSSFPKNIQYF.

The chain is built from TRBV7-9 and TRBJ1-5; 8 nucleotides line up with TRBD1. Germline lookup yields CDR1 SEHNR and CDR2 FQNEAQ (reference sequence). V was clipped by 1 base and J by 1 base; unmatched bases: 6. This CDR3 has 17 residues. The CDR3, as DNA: TGTGCCAGCAGCTTAGGGCAGGGGGCTGTCAGCAATCAGCCCCAGCATTTT. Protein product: CASSLGQGAVSNQPQHF. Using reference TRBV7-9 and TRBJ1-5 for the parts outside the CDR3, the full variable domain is DTGVSQNPRHKITKRGQNVTFRCDPISEHNRLYWYRQTLGQGPEFLTYFQNEAQLEKSRLLSDRFSAERPKGSFSTLEIQRTEQGDSAMYLCASSLGQGAVSNQPQHFGDGTRLSIL.